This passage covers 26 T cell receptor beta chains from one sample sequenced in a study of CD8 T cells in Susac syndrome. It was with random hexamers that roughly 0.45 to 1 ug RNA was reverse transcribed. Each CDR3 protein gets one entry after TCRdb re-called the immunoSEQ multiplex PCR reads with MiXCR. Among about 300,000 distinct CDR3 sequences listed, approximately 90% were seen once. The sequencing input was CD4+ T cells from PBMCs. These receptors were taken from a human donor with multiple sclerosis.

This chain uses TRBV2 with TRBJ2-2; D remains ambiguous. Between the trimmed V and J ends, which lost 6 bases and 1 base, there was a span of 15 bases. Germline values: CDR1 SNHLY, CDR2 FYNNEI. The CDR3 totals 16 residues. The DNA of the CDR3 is TGTGCCAGCAGCGACCGTGCTCCCCAGAACACCGGGGAGCTGTTTTTT. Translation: CASSDRAPQNTGELFF.

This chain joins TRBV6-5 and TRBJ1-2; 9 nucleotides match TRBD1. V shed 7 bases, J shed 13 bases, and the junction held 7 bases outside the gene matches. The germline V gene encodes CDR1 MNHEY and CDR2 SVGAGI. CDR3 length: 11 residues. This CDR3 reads CASTRDRVTTF. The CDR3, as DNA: TGTGCCAGCACCCGGGACAGGGTTACCACCTTC.

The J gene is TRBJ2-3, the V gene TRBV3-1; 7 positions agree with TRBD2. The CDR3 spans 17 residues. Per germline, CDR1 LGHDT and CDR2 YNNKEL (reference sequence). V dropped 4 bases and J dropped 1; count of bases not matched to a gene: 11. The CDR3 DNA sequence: TGTGCCAGCAGCCCCTTTCGTGGACGGGGGGGCACAGATACGCAGTATTTT. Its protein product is CASSPFRGRGGTDTQYF.

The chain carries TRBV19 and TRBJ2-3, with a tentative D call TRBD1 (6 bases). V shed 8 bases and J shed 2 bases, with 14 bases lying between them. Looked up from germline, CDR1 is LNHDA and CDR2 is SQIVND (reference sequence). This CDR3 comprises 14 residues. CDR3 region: CASQAGVTTDTQYF. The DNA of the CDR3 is TGTGCCAGTCAAGCAGGGGTCACCACAGATACGCAGTATTTT.

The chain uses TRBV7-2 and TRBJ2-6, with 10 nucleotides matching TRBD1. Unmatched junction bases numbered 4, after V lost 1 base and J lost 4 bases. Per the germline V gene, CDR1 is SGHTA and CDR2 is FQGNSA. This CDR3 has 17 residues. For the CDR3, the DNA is TGTGCCAGCAGCTTAGAGGGACAGGGGTACGGGGCCAACGTCCTGACTTTC. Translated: CASSLEGQGYGANVLTF.

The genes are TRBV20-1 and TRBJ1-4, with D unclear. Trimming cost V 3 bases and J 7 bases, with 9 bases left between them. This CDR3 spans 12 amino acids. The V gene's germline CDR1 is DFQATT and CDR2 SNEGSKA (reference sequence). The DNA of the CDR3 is TGCAGTGCTAGCCCGACATCTGAAAAACTGTTTTTT. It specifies CSASPTSEKLFF.

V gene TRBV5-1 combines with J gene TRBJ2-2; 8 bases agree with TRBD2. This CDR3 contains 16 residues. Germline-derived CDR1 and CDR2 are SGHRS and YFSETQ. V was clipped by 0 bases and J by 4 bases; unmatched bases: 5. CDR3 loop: CASSLVSGGPTGELFF. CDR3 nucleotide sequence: TGCGCCAGCAGCTTGGTCAGCGGGGGCCCCACCGGGGAGCTGTTTTTT. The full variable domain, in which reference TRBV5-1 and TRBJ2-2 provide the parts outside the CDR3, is KAGVTQTPRYLIKTRGQQVTLSCSPISGHRSVSWYQQTPGQGLQFLFEYFSETQRNKGNFPGRFSGRQFSNSRSEMNVSTLELGDSALYLCASSLVSGGPTGELFFGEGSRLTVL.

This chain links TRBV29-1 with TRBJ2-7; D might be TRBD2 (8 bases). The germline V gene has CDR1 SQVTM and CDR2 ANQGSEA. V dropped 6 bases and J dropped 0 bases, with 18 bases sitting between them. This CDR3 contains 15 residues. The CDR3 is CSVRGGQYNSYEQYF. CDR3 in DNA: TGCAGCGTCCGGGGGGGACAGTACAACTCCTACGAGCAGTACTTC.

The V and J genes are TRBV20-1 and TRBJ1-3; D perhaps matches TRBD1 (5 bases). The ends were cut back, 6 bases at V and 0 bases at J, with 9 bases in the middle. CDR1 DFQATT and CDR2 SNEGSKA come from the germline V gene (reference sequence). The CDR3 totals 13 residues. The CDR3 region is CSAQEDSGNTIYF. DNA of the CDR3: TGCAGTGCACAGGAGGACTCTGGAAACACCATATATTTT.

The CDR3 coding sequence is TGTGCCAGCAGCTTAGCTGGGGGGGCCAAAAACATTCAGTACTTC. The encoded protein is CASSLAGGAKNIQYF. The V and J genes are TRBV11-2 and TRBJ2-4; a possible D gene is TRBD2 (6 bases). This CDR3 has 15 residues. CDR1 is SGHAT and CDR2 is FQNNGV in the germline V gene. V was pared by 1 base and J by 1 base, with 8 bases between.

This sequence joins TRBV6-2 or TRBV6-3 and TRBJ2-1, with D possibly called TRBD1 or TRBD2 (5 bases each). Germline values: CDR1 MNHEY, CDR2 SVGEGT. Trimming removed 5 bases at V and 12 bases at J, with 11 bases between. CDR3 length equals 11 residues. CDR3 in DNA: TGTGCCAGCAGTACTGGGACGGGGCAGTTCTTC. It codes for CASSTGTGQFF.

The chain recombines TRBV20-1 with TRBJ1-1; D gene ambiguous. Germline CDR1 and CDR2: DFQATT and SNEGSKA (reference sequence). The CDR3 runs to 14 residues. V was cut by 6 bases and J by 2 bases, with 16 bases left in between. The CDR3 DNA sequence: TGCAGTGCCAAACGCGGGGATCTTAACACTGAAGCTTTCTTT. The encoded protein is CSAKRGDLNTEAFF.

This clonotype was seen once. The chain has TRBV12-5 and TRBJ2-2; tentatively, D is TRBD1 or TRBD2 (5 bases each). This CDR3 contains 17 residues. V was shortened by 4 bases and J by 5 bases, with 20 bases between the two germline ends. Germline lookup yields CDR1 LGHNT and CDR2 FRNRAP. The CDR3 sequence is CASGSPSGPPRTGELFF. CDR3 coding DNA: TGTGCTAGTGGTTCACCATCGGGACCCCCGAGGACCGGGGAGCTGTTTTTT.

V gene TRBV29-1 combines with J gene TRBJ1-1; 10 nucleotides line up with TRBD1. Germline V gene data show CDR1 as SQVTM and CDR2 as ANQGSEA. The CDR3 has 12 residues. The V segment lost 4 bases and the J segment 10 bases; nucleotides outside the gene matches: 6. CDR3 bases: TGCAGCGTTGGTCGGGACAGGGGTCCAGCTTTCTTT. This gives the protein CSVGRDRGPAFF.

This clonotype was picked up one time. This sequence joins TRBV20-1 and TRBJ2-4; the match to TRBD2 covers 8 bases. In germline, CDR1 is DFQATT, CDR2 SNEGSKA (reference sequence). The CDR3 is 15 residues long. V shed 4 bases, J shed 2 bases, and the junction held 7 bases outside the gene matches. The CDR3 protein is CSAMTGGVSKNIQYF. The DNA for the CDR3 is TGCAGTGCTATGACCGGGGGGGTGTCCAAAAACATTCAGTACTTC.

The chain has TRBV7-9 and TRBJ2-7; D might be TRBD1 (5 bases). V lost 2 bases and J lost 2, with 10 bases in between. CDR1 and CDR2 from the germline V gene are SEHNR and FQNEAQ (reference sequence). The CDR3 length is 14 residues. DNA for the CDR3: TGTGCCAGCAGCTTACACCTGGGGCCCTACGAGCAGTACTTC. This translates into CASSLHLGPYEQYF. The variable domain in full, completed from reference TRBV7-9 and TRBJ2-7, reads DTGVSQNPRHKITKRGQNVTFRCDPISEHNRLYWYRQTLGQGPEFLTYFQNEAQLEKSRLLSDRFSAERPKGSFSTLEIQRTEQGDSAMYLCASSLHLGPYEQYFGPGTRLTVT.

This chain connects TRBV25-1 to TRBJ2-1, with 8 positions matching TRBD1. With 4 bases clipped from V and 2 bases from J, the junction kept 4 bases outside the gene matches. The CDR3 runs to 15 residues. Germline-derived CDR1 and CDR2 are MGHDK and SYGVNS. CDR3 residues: CASSGLTGAYNEQFF. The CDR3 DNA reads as TGTGCCAGCAGTGGGCTGACAGGGGCCTACAATGAGCAGTTCTTC.

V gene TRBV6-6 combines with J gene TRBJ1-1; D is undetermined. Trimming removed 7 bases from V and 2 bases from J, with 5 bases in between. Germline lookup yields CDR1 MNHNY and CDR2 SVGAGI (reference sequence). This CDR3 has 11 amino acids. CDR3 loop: CASTVNTEAFF. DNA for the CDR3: TGTGCCAGCACCGTTAACACTGAAGCTTTCTTT.

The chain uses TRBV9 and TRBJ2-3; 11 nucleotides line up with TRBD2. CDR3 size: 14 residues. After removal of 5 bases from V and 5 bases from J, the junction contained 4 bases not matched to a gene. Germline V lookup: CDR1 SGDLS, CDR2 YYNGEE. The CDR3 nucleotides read TGTGCCAGCAGTACTAGCGGGAGAATAGATACGCAGTATTTT. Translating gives CASSTSGRIDTQYF.

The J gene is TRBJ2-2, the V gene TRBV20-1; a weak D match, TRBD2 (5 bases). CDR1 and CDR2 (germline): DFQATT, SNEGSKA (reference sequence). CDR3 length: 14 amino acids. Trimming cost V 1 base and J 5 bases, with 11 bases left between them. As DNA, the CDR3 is TGCAGTGCTAGAGCGGGAATAGGGACCGGGGAGCTGTTTTTT. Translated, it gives CSARAGIGTGELFF.

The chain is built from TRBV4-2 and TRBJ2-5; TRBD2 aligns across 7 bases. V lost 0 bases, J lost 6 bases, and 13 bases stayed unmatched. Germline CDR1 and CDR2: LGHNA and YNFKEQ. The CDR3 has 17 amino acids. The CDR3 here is CASSQDSGTRMWKTQYF. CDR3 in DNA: TGTGCCAGCAGCCAAGACAGCGGGACTCGGATGTGGAAGACCCAGTACTTC.

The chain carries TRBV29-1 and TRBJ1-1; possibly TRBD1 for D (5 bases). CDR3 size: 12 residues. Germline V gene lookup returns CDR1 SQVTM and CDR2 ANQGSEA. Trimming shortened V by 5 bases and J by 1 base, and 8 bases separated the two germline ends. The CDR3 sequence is CSVRTPNTEAFF. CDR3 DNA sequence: TGCAGCGTTAGGACACCGAACACTGAAGCTTTCTTT.

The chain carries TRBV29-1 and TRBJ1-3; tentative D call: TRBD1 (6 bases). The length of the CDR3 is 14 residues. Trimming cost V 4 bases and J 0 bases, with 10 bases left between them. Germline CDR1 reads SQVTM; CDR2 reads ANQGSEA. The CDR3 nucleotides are TGCAGCGTTGGACAGGCGAGCTCTGGAAACACCATATATTTT. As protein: CSVGQASSGNTIYF. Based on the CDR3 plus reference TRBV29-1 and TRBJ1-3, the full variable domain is SAVISQKPSRDICQRGTSLTIQCQVDSQVTMMFWYRQQPGQSLTLIATANQGSEATYESGFVIDKFPISRPNLTFSTLTVSNMSPEDSSIYLCSVGQASSGNTIYFGEGSWLTVV.

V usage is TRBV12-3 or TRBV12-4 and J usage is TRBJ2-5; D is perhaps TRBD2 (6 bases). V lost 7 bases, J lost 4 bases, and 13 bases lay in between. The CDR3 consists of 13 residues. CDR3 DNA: TGTGCCAGCAACCCGGGGCGGGGAGAGACCCAGTACTTC. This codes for CASNPGRGETQYF.

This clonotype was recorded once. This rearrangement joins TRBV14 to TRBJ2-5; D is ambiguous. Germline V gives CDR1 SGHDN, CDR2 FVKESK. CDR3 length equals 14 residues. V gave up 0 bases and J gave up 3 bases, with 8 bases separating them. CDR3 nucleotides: TGTGCCAGCAGCCAAGATCCCCAGAAAGAGACCCAGTACTTC. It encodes CASSQDPQKETQYF.

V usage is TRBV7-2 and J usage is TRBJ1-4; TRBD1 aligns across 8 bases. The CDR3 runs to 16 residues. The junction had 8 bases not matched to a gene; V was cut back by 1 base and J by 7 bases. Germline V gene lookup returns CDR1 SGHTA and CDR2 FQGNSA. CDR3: CASSLVQGALVEKLFF. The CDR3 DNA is TGTGCCAGCAGCTTAGTCCAGGGGGCACTAGTTGAAAAACTGTTTTTT.